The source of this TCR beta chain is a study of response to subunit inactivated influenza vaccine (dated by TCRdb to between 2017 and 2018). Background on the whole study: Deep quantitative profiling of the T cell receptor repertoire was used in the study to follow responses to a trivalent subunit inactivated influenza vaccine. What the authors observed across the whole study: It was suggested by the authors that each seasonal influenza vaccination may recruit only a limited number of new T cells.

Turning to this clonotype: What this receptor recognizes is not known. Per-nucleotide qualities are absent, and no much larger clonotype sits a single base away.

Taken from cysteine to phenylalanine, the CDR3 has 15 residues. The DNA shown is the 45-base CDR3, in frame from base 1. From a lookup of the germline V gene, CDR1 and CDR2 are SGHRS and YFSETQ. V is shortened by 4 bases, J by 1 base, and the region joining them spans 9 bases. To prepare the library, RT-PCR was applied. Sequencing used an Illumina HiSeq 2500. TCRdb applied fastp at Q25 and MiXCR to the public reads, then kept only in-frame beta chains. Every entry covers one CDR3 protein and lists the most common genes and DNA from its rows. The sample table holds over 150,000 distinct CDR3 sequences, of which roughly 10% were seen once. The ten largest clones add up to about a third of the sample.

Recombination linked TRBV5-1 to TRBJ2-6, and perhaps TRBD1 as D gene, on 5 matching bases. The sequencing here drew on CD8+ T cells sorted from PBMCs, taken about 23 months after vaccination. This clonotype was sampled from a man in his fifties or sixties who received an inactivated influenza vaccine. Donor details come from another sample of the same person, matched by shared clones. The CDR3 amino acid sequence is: CASSAQVSGANVLTF. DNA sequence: TGCGCCAGCAGCGCACAGGTTTCTGGGGCCAACGTCCTGACTTTC.